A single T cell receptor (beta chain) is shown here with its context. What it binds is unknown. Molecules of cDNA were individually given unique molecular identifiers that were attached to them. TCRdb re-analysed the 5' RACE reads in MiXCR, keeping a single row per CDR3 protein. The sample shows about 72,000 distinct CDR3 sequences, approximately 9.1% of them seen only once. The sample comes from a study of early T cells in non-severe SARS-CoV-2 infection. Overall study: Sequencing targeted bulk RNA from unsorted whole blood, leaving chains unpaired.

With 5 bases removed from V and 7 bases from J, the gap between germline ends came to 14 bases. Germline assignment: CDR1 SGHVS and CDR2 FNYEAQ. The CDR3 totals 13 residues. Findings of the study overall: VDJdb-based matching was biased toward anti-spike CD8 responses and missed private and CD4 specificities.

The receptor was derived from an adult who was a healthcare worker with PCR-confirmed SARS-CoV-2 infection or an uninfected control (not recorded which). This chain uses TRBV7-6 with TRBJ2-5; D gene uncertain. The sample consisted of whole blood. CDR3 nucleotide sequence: TGTGCCAGCAGCCCCGTGGTGACCGGGACCCAGTACTTC. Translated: CASSPVVTGTQYF. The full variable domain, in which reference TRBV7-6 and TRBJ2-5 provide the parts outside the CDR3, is GAGVSQSPRYKVTKRGQDVALRCDPISGHVSLYWYRQALGQGPEFLTYFNYEAQQDKSGLPNDRFSAERPEGSISTLTIQRTEQRDSAMYRCASSPVVTGTQYFGPGTRLLVL.